These 11 T cell receptor beta chains were all obtained from the same sample, sequenced in a study of cytomegalovirus exposure and HLA in healthy donors. Here immunoSEQ multiplex PCR was the method, and the copy in TCRdb shows in-frame clones only, minus some. In the table there are roughly 200,000 clones, roughly three quarters of which are singletons. Sequenced: PBMCs. Source of these receptors: a woman aged 30 to 39 in good health and CMV-seronegative.

The gene calls are TRBV9 and TRBJ1-2; no definite D call. Germline CDR1 SGDLS, CDR2 YYNGEE. The CDR3 is 14 residues long. Trimming stripped 3 bases from V and 8 bases from J, with 17 bases between. The chain's CDR3 is CASSGEARREGYTF. The CDR3 DNA reads as TGTGCCAGCAGCGGAGAGGCACGGAGGGAGGGCTACACCTTC.

The CDR3 DNA reads TGTGCCAGTATGAGGACAGGAGTCCTCCCGAGCAATCAGCCCCAGCATTTT. It codes for CASMRTGVLPSNQPQHF. This chain uses TRBV19 with TRBJ1-5, with 7 bases matching TRBD1. CDR1 and CDR2 from the germline V gene are LNHDA and SQIVND (reference sequence). This CDR3 has 17 residues. J gave up 1 base and V 7 bases, and 13 bases lay outside the gene matches.

The V and J genes are TRBV10-3 and TRBJ1-6; no definite D call. Germline V gives CDR1 ENHRY, CDR2 SYGVKD. V lost 4 bases, J lost 8 bases, and 9 bases lay in between. CDR3 size: 13 residues. This chain's CDR3 is CAISAGVDSPLHF. In DNA, the CDR3 is TGTGCCATCAGTGCGGGTGTAGATTCACCCCTCCACTTT.

The chain employs TRBV6-6 and TRBJ1-5; D call uncertain. The CDR3 is 12 amino acids. Germline V gives CDR1 MNHNY, CDR2 SVGAGI (reference sequence). V lost 0 bases to trimming and J lost 6 bases, with 3 bases between them. CDR3 residues: CASSYSSQPQHF. CDR3 bases: TGTGCCAGCAGTTACTCTAGTCAGCCCCAGCATTTT.

The chain couples TRBV7-9 to TRBJ2-4; a possible D gene is TRBD1 (5 bases). Trimming removed 4 bases at V and 9 bases at J, with 13 bases between. Germline values: CDR1 SEHNR, CDR2 FQNEAQ (reference sequence). The CDR3 runs 13 residues. CDR3 bases: TGTGCCAGCAGCTCAGGGTTCGCCGGCATTCAGTACTTC. This sequence encodes CASSSGFAGIQYF.

The V call is TRBV19, the J call TRBJ1-1; D is undetermined. CDR1 and CDR2 (germline): LNHDA, SQIVND (reference sequence). V lost 1 base and J 2 bases, leaving 8 bases between the germline ends. The CDR3 has 14 amino acids. CDR3: CASSIGQVNTEAFF. For the CDR3, the DNA is TGTGCCAGTAGTATAGGGCAGGTTAACACTGAAGCTTTCTTT.

The rearrangement uses TRBV27 and TRBJ2-3, with D possibly TRBD2 on 7 matching bases. Germline loops: CDR1 MNHEY, CDR2 SMNVEV (reference sequence). Trimming took 3 bases from V and 4 from J, leaving 14 bases between them. The CDR3 is 15 amino acids. Here the CDR3 reads CASSFRGATPDTQYF. For the CDR3, the DNA is TGTGCCAGCAGTTTCCGGGGGGCCACTCCAGATACGCAGTATTTT.

CDR3 residues: CAWSVLGDLGNQPQHF. The DNA of the CDR3 is TGTGCCTGGAGTGTACTCGGGGACTTGGGCAATCAGCCCCAGCATTTT. The chain combines TRBV30 with TRBJ1-5, with D possibly matching TRBD1 (5 bases). Germline CDR1 reads GTSNPN; CDR2 reads SVGIG (reference sequence). The CDR3 is made up of 16 amino acids. Between the trimmed V and J ends, which lost 0 bases and 2 bases, there was a span of 14 bases.

This sequence joins TRBV18 and TRBJ2-1; TRBD2 aligns across 9 bases. CDR1 is KGHSH and CDR2 is LQKENI in the germline V gene. Trimming took 6 bases from V and 4 from J; bases not matched to a gene: 4. This CDR3 is 14 amino acids long. CDR3 bases: TGTGCCAGCTCTAGCGGGAGTGCTTACAATGAGCAGTTCTTC. It codes for CASSSGSAYNEQFF.

The chain recombines TRBV6-4 with TRBJ2-3, with 7 nucleotides matching TRBD2. CDR1 and CDR2 (germline): MRHNA, SNTAGT. V was clipped by 5 bases and J by 1 base; unmatched bases: 6. The CDR3 totals 15 residues. This chain's CDR3 is CASSPTSSGTDTQYF. The CDR3 region has the DNA TGTGCCAGCAGTCCGACTAGCTCTGGCACAGATACGCAGTATTTT.

The genes are TRBV7-8 and TRBJ2-2; 8 bases are shared with TRBD2. The ends lost 0 bases at V and 1 base at J; junction bases unmatched: 1. CDR3 length: 16 residues. CDR1 is SGHVS and CDR2 is FQNEAQ in the germline V gene. DNA for the CDR3: TGTGCCAGCAGCTTAGCGGGACTAGGGAACACCGGGGAGCTGTTTTTT. It yields the protein CASSLAGLGNTGELFF.